This record covers a single T cell receptor (beta chain). The antigen is undetermined. The data were taken from a study of vaccination effects on CD4 cells after COVID-19. The protocol was immunoSEQ multiplex PCR, while the TCRdb copy is restricted to in-frame clones and leaves out a portion. Of roughly 70,000 clones in the sample, about 80% were seen once. Antigen-specific CD4+ T cells were first expanded with viral peptide pools by the ViraFEST assay and only then sequenced. Isolating CD4+ T cells followed roughly ten days of culture. Participants completed two doses of the BNT162b2 or mRNA-1273 vaccine. V lost 7 bases to trimming and J lost 7 bases, with 16 bases between them. The CDR3 is made up of 14 amino acids. Looked up from germline, CDR1 is KGHDR and CDR2 is SFDVKD.

This specimen consisted of CD4+ T cells from PBMCs cultured with HCoV-OC43 spike peptides, obtained after COVID-19 vaccination. The subset here: HCoV-OC43 spike overlapping peptide pool stimulation. This chain connects TRBV24-1 to TRBJ2-1; D might be TRBD1 (7 bases). This TCR was recovered from a human donor who received a COVID-19 vaccine. CDR3 residues: CATSRDRGRNEQFF. CDR3 sequence (DNA): TGTGCCACCAGCCGGGACAGAGGGAGGAATGAGCAGTTCTTC.